The clone carrying this T cell receptor beta chain was observed many times. TCRdb recomputed calls from the 5' RACE reads with MiXCR, one row per CDR3 protein. The sample gives roughly 150,000 distinct CDR3 sequences, 5% to 8% of which show up once; 0.55% to 0.7% is in the top ten. This entry belongs to a study of T cells after yellow fever vaccination. Study background: It was SMART-Seq v4 Ultra Low Input that prepared the fractions with low cell numbers.

This CDR3 comprises 14 residues. Germline-derived CDR1 and CDR2 are DFQATT and SNEGSKA (reference sequence). The V gene lost 3 bases and the J gene lost 6 bases, with 15 bases spanning the gap. The clonotype was recovered from a man aged 30-40 years who received the YFV17D yellow fever vaccine. The rearrangement joins TRBV20-1 to TRBJ1-5; D gene unclear. Material: CD4+ T cells sorted from PBMCs, obtained 10 days after the yellow fever booster vaccination. The CDR3 loop reads CSARDSTTAQPQHF. CDR3 DNA: TGCAGTGCTAGGGACTCGACAACGGCTCAGCCCCAGCATTTT.